The next 22 T cell receptor beta chains were all read from a single sample in a study of T cell changes during pregnancy in multiple sclerosis. Clones were read by immunoSEQ multiplex PCR, and TCRdb kept only the in-frame ones, dropping some. The sample shows approximately 80,000 clones, 85% to 95% of them seen only once. Sample: peripheral blood, taken in the second trimester of pregnancy. These receptors came from a female donor in good health, enrolled as a control in a pregnancy study.

The V and J genes are TRBV7-2 and TRBJ2-5, with TRBD1 as a possible D gene (5 bases). The CDR3 has 15 amino acids. Germline loops: CDR1 SGHTA, CDR2 FQGNSA. V was pared by 1 base and J by 5 bases, with 14 bases between. CDR3 sequence reads: CASSLVWAGSETQYF. CDR3 in DNA: TGTGCCAGCAGCTTAGTCTGGGCAGGGTCGGAGACCCAGTACTTC.

The CDR3 nucleotides are TGTGCCAGCAGTCATGGGGGGGGCGACTATGGCTACACCTTC. This gives the protein CASSHGGGDYGYTF. This chain joins TRBV6-5 and TRBJ1-2, with D possibly being TRBD1 (6 bases). V lost 5 bases, J lost 3 bases, and 13 bases lay in between. Germline-derived CDR1 and CDR2 are MNHEY and SVGAGI. There are 14 residues in the CDR3.

The gene calls are TRBV10-3 and TRBJ2-1, with 8 bases aligning to TRBD2. The trim removed 4 bases at V and 8 bases at J, leaving 7 bases unmatched. This CDR3 spans 14 amino acids. Germline CDR1 is ENHRY and CDR2 is SYGVKD. The chain's CDR3 is CAISALGLADEQFF. CDR3 nucleotides: TGTGCCATCAGTGCTCTAGGACTAGCAGATGAGCAGTTCTTC.

The chain joins TRBV6-5 to TRBJ2-7; D might be TRBD1 (7 bases). CDR1 and CDR2 from the germline V gene are MNHEY and SVGAGI. Trimming took off 6 bases at V and 6 bases at J, with 18 bases between the two ends. The CDR3 has 14 residues. DNA of the CDR3: TGTGCCAGCAGCGACGCGAGACAGGGAGGCGAGCAGTACTTC. This encodes CASSDARQGGEQYF.

J is TRBJ1-1 and V is TRBV29-1; 9 bases map to TRBD1. V trimming: 7 bases; J trimming: 3 bases; junction bases outside the gene matches: 9. Looked up from germline, CDR1 is SQVTM and CDR2 is ANQGSEA. This CDR3 has 14 residues. The CDR3 spells CSGDRAYAYTEAFF. The CDR3 coding sequence is TGCAGCGGGGACAGGGCTTATGCTTACACTGAAGCTTTCTTT.

The chain carries TRBV27 and TRBJ2-4; TRBD2 matches at 11 bases. J was trimmed by 5 bases and V by 6 bases; bases with no gene match: 0. Germline V CDR1 and CDR2: MNHEY, SMNVEV (reference sequence). The CDR3 runs to 13 residues. The CDR3 here is CASRTSGENIQYF. The CDR3 DNA reads as TGTGCCAGCAGGACTAGCGGGGAAAACATTCAGTACTTC.

This clone was observed once. The rearrangement joins TRBV10-3 to TRBJ2-3; D is perhaps TRBD2 (6 bases). The V gene lost 3 bases and the J gene lost 2 bases, with 12 bases spanning the gap. The germline CDR1 and CDR2 sequences are ENHRY and SYGVKD. The CDR3 sequence is 15 residues long. The CDR3 sequence: CAISDITGDTDTQYF. The DNA for the CDR3 is TGTGCCATCAGTGATATAACGGGGGACACAGATACGCAGTATTTT.

The chain uses TRBV7-9 and TRBJ2-7; tentatively, D is TRBD1 (6 bases). Trimming removed 3 bases at V and 2 bases at J, with 11 bases between. CDR3 length equals 14 residues. Germline-derived CDR1 and CDR2 are SEHNR and FQNEAQ (reference sequence). CDR3 sequence: CASSLDSRTYEQYF. The CDR3 DNA is TGTGCCAGCAGCTTGGACAGCCGAACCTACGAGCAGTACTTC.

The chain carries TRBV18 and TRBJ2-5, with D possibly matching TRBD2 (8 bases). The CDR3 is 15 amino acids. V gave up 6 bases and J gave up 4 bases, with 18 bases separating them. Germline V gene sequence: CDR1 KGHSH, CDR2 LQKENI. CDR3 nucleotides: TGTGCCAGCTCTTCGGGGGGGCGACAGGGAGAGACCCAGTACTTC. Translated, it gives CASSSGGRQGETQYF.

The CDR3 spells CASSPMGGPTEAFF. CDR3 nucleotide sequence: TGTGCCAGCTCACCAATGGGGGGGCCCACTGAAGCTTTCTTT. The chain couples TRBV18 to TRBJ1-1, with D possibly TRBD1 on 6 matching bases. The CDR3 spans 14 residues. Germline V lookup: CDR1 KGHSH, CDR2 LQKENI. V lost 2 bases to trimming and J lost 4 bases, with 11 bases between them.

The chain links TRBV5-4 to TRBJ1-1, with 12 bases that match TRBD1. The CDR3 covers 17 residues. After removal of 2 bases from V and 1 base from J, the junction contained 6 bases not matched to a gene. CDR1 is SGHNT and CDR2 is YYREEE in the germline V gene (reference sequence). The CDR3 spells CASSLGTGGVGNTEAFF. The DNA for the CDR3 is TGTGCCAGCAGCTTAGGGACAGGGGGCGTCGGGAACACTGAAGCTTTCTTT.

The chain uses TRBV11-2 and TRBJ2-1; TRBD2 agrees at 8 bases. CDR3 length equals 17 residues. Looked up from germline, CDR1 is SGHAT and CDR2 is FQNNGV. Germline trimming cut 5 bases from V and 10 bases from J; bases unmatched to any gene: 19. The chain's CDR3 is CASSPLSSESGRGEQFF. DNA of the CDR3: TGTGCCAGCAGCCCCCTTAGTTCGGAGAGCGGGAGAGGGGAGCAGTTCTTC.

The genes are TRBV21-1 and TRBJ1-2; the table's D call TRBD1 went unverified against the DNA. TRBV21-1 is tagged as a pseudogene. The length of the CDR3 is 15 residues. The CDR3 DNA sequence: TGTGCCAGCAGCATCCACAGGGGAACCAACTATGGCTACACCTTC. Translated, it gives CASSIHRGTNYGYTF.

The chain employs TRBV6-1 and TRBJ2-3, with 7 bases matching TRBD2. This CDR3 is built from 15 residues. Germline V CDR1 and CDR2: MNHNS, SASEGT. The V and J ends lost 4 bases and 4 bases, in that order; junction bases with no gene match: 8. This chain's CDR3 is CASSGPRGGADTQYF. As DNA, the CDR3 is TGTGCCAGCAGTGGCCCGAGGGGAGGGGCAGATACGCAGTATTTT.

This clone was observed a single time. The chain uses TRBV5-4 and TRBJ1-3, with TRBD1 identical over 7 bases. After removal of 0 bases from V and 2 bases from J, the junction contained 2 bases not matched to a gene. The CDR3 runs 15 residues. CDR1 is SGHNT and CDR2 is YYREEE in the germline V gene (reference sequence). Here the CDR3 DNA reads TGTGCCAGCAGCTTGGGCGGGACAGCTGGAAACACCATATATTTT. Protein product: CASSLGGTAGNTIYF.

CDR3: CASSYSAGEIYNEQFF. In DNA form, the CDR3 reads TGTGCCAGCAGTTACTCGGCGGGGGAAATATACAATGAGCAGTTCTTC. The V call is TRBV6-5, the J call TRBJ2-1; TRBD2 aligns across 7 bases. This CDR3 spans 16 amino acids. V lost 0 bases to trimming and J lost 4 bases; unmatched junction nucleotides: 6. Germline CDR1 is MNHEY and CDR2 is SVGAGI.

The rearrangement links TRBV2 to TRBJ2-6; 9 positions match TRBD1. The J segment lost 0 bases and the V segment lost 6 bases, leaving 6 bases of the junction unmatched. The CDR3 contains 17 residues. The germline V gene has CDR1 SNHLY and CDR2 FYNNEI. In nucleotides, the CDR3 is TGTGCCAGCAGGCTGGGACAGGGAATCTCTGGGGCCAACGTCCTGACTTTC. Protein sequence: CASRLGQGISGANVLTF.

CDR3: CASSFNRDSNTNEQFF. In nucleotides, the CDR3 is TGTGCCAGCAGCTTTAACCGGGACTCCAATACCAATGAGCAGTTCTTC. The V and J genes are TRBV5-5 and TRBJ2-1; possibly TRBD2 for D (6 bases). Germline-derived CDR1 and CDR2 are SGHKS and YYEKEE (reference sequence). V shed 2 bases and J shed 6 bases, with 18 bases lying between them. The CDR3 loop spans 16 amino acids.

V and J are TRBV4-1 and TRBJ2-3; 8 bases fit TRBD1. The germline V gene has CDR1 MGHRA and CDR2 YSYEKL. This CDR3 has 20 residues. The trim removed 4 bases at V and 3 bases at J, leaving 21 bases unmatched. CDR3 sequence (DNA): TGCGCCAGCAGCCTTCTCCAAAAGGGACAGGCTGAGGGGGTAACAGATACGCAGTATTTT. Residues: CASSLLQKGQAEGVTDTQYF.

The chain combines TRBV28 with TRBJ2-1; D ambiguous. The germline V gene has CDR1 MDHEN and CDR2 SYDVKM. The CDR3 loop spans 14 amino acids. Trimming removed 9 bases from V and 0 bases from J, with 12 bases in between. The CDR3 region has the DNA TGTGCCAGGGTGCGGTCTGGCTCCTACAATGAGCAGTTCTTC. It translates to CARVRSGSYNEQFF. Looking up the rest from reference TRBV28 and TRBJ2-1 gives the full variable domain: DVKVTQSSRYLVKRTGEKVFLECVQDMDHENMFWYRQDPGLGLRLIYFSYDVKMKEKGDIPEGYSVSREKKERFSLILESASTNQTSMYLCARVRSGSYNEQFFGPGTRLTVL.

The CDR3 region has the DNA TGTGCCAGTAGTATTTTGGCGGGACAGTCCCCACCCCAGCATTTT. It is translated as CASSILAGQSPPQHF. The chain is built from TRBV19 and TRBJ1-5, with TRBD1 identical over 7 bases. V lost 3 bases to trimming and J lost 10 bases; unmatched junction nucleotides: 12. The CDR3 spans 15 residues. Germline V gene data show CDR1 as LNHDA and CDR2 as SQIVND (reference sequence).

The V gene is TRBV6-5, the J gene TRBJ1-1, with 7 bases lining up with TRBD1. V was clipped by 2 bases and J by 6 bases; unmatched bases: 6. The CDR3 has 14 amino acids. Germline CDR1 and CDR2: MNHEY and SVGAGI. CDR3 nucleotides: TGTGCCAGCAGTTACGCAACAGGGGTCTCTGAAGCTTTCTTT. Protein: CASSYATGVSEAFF.